This T cell receptor (beta chain) was recorded in a study of vaccination effects on CD4 cells after COVID-19. For the study at large: Of the BNT162b2 and mRNA-1273 vaccines, participants received two doses of one or the other.

Peptide-pool stimulation followed by sequencing identified expanded antigen-specific CD4+ clonotypes in the ViraFEST assay. Scientists isolated CD4+ T cells after a roughly nine-day culture period ended. Nucleocapsid antibodies stayed negative before and after vaccination, showing no earlier SARS-CoV-2 infection. As concerns this clone: Its cognate antigen is unknown.

CDR1 and CDR2 (germline): GTSNPN, SVGIG (reference sequence). CDR3 size: 11 residues. J lost 13 bases, V lost 2 bases, and 4 bases had no gene match. Clones were read by immunoSEQ multiplex PCR, and TCRdb kept only the in-frame ones, dropping some. In the table there are 50,000 to 65,000 clones, roughly 76% of which are singletons. J is TRBJ1-4 and V is TRBV30, with TRBD1 matching over 7 bases. This clonotype was obtained from a human donor who received a COVID-19 vaccine. Here the sequenced sample was CD4+ T cells from PBMCs cultured with HCoV-229E spike peptides, taken before COVID-19 vaccination. CDR3 region: CAWSRGGRLFF. DNA for the CDR3: TGTGCCTGGAGTAGAGGGGGCAGACTGTTTTTT. Full variable domain (outside the CDR3, taken from reference TRBV30 and TRBJ1-4): SQTIHQWPATLVQPVGSPLSLECTVEGTSNPNLYWYRQAAGRGLQLLFYSVGIGQISSEVPQNLSASRPQDRQFILSSKKLLLSDSGFYLCAWSRGGRLFFGSGTQLSVL.